The 22 T cell receptor beta chains below come from one sample, sequenced in a study of blood T cell repertoires in COVID-19. Assay used: immunoSEQ multiplex PCR; TCRdb lists only in-frame clones, some missing. Of more than 200,000 clones listed, around 90% are singletons. Source material: PBMCs or T cells enriched from blood (not recorded which). These receptors all come from a woman aged 30 to 39 who had been exposed to COVID-19.

V and J are TRBV11-2 and TRBJ2-7, with 13 bases that match TRBD2. The CDR3 runs to 14 residues. Germline V lookup: CDR1 SGHAT, CDR2 FQNNGV. Trimming at V came to 5 bases and at J to 3 bases, leaving 1 base not matched to a gene. This CDR3 reads CASSRTSGSYEQYF. CDR3 DNA sequence: TGTGCCAGCAGCCGGACTAGCGGGAGCTACGAGCAGTACTTC.

The V call is TRBV6-5, the J call TRBJ2-7, with D hard to call. This CDR3 is built from 14 residues. V lost 2 bases, J lost 1 base, and 9 bases lay in between. Per the germline V gene, CDR1 is MNHEY and CDR2 is SVGAGI. The CDR3 bases are TGTGCCAGCAGTTACGCCATGGAGTCCTACGAGCAGTACTTC. This translates into CASSYAMESYEQYF.

The genes are TRBV18 and TRBJ1-2, with 8 positions matching TRBD1. The CDR3 is 15 residues long. Looked up from germline, CDR1 is KGHSH and CDR2 is LQKENI. The V and J ends lost 3 bases and 2 bases, in that order; junction bases with no gene match: 5. CDR3 in DNA: TGTGCCAGCTCACCGACAGGGGATTGGAACTATGGCTACACCTTC. This gives the protein CASSPTGDWNYGYTF.

This clone was observed a single time. This chain uses TRBV11-2 with TRBJ2-1; 14 nucleotides line up with TRBD2. The CDR3 contains 19 residues. With 5 bases clipped from V and 6 bases from J, the junction kept 15 bases outside the gene matches. Germline CDR1 and CDR2: SGHAT and FQNNGV. The CDR3 region is CASSHGLAGGQSTTNEQFF. The CDR3 coding sequence is TGTGCCAGCAGCCATGGACTAGCGGGAGGACAATCCACCACCAATGAGCAGTTCTTC. Looking up the rest from reference TRBV11-2 and TRBJ2-1 gives the full variable domain: EAGVAQSPRYKIIEKRQSVAFWCNPISGHATLYWYQQILGQGPKLLIQFQNNGVVDDSQLPKDRFSAERLKGVDSTLKIQPAKLEDSAVYLCASSHGLAGGQSTTNEQFFGPGTRLTVL.

Concerning this clone itself: The sample holds other DNA sequences that translate to the same CDR3. The chain joins TRBV11-3 to TRBJ2-3, with 7 bases fitting TRBD2. The CDR3 has 14 amino acids. The trim removed 3 bases at V and 0 bases at J, leaving 0 bases unmatched. Germline CDR1 SGHNT, CDR2 YENEEA. CDR3 DNA: TGTGCCAGCAGCTTGGGGGGGAGCACAGATACGCAGTATTTT. As protein: CASSLGGSTDTQYF.

This clone was counted between two and nine times. V usage is TRBV3-1 (or the pseudogene TRBV3-2) and J usage is TRBJ1-1; D is unresolved. Germline CDR1 and CDR2: LGHDT and YNNKEL (reference sequence). Trimming stripped 4 bases from V and 0 bases from J, with 15 bases between. There are 16 residues in the CDR3. CDR3 in amino acids: CASSLTFRLMNTEAFF. CDR3 DNA sequence: TGTGCCAGCAGCCTCACTTTCAGGCTTATGAACACTGAAGCTTTCTTT.

The chain has TRBV12-5 and TRBJ1-1; 8 bases map to TRBD1. This CDR3 comprises 20 residues. V gave up 2 bases and J gave up 1 base; unmatched junction bases: 18. Germline V CDR1 and CDR2: LGHNT, FRNRAP. CDR3 nucleotide sequence: TGTGCTAGTGGTTTGCCCAGACGGACAGGGTGGGGGCTTTCGAACACTGAAGCTTTCTTT. Its protein is CASGLPRRTGWGLSNTEAFF.

The V gene is TRBV6-5, the J gene TRBJ1-5; D possibly corresponds to TRBD1 (5 bases). Germline-derived CDR1 and CDR2 are MNHEY and SVGAGI. Between the trimmed V and J ends, which lost 7 bases and 0 bases, there was a span of 13 bases. The CDR3 is made up of 15 amino acids. CDR3 nucleotide sequence: TGTGCCAGCACCCTGGGGGGGGGTAGCAATCAGCCCCAGCATTTT. Protein product: CASTLGGGSNQPQHF.

This chain joins TRBV18 and TRBJ1-2; TRBD1 might be the D (5 bases). Germline CDR1 is KGHSH and CDR2 is LQKENI. V gave up 3 bases and J gave up 4 bases, with 15 bases separating them. The CDR3 runs 15 residues. As DNA, the CDR3 is TGTGCCAGCTCACCTACAGGTAGCTTCGGCTATGGCTACACCTTC. This sequence encodes CASSPTGSFGYGYTF.

This chain connects TRBV2 to TRBJ2-1; perhaps TRBD2 as D (6 bases). Germline CDR1 is SNHLY and CDR2 is FYNNEI. There are 15 residues in the CDR3. V lost 7 bases and J lost 7, with 20 bases in between. CDR3 bases: TGTGCCAGCATGGAGGGCTCGTCGAGTTTAAATGAGCAGTTCTTC. Protein product: CASMEGSSSLNEQFF.

This clone occurred a few times. The CDR3 DNA follows: TGTGCCTGGAGCCACAACATGTACAATGAGCAGTTCTTC. This gives the protein CAWSHNMYNEQFF. V usage is TRBV30 and J usage is TRBJ2-1; D call uncertain. Germline CDR1 GTSNPN, CDR2 SVGIG (reference sequence). V shed 3 bases and J shed 4 bases, with 10 bases lying between them. CDR3 size: 13 residues.

This clone was seen once. The chain uses TRBV2 and TRBJ2-3, with TRBD1 identical over 9 bases. The germline V gene encodes CDR1 SNHLY and CDR2 FYNNEI. V was pared by 6 bases and J by 0 bases, with 10 bases of the junction left unmatched. The CDR3 runs to 17 residues. CDR3 bases: TGTGCCAGCAGCGCGAAGCGACAGGGGGAAAGCACAGATACGCAGTATTTT. This codes for CASSAKRQGESTDTQYF.

The rearrangement uses TRBV7-8 and TRBJ2-2, with TRBD1 matching over 7 bases. The CDR3 is 16 amino acids. Germline V CDR1 and CDR2: SGHVS, FQNEAQ. The V gene end was trimmed by 5 bases and the J gene end by 0 bases; junction bases not matched to a gene: 6. The CDR3 is CASSTRTGPNTGELFF. CDR3 in DNA: TGTGCCAGCAGCACCCGGACAGGACCGAACACCGGGGAGCTGTTTTTT.

The V call is TRBV19, the J call TRBJ2-2; the D gene is possibly TRBD1 (6 bases). Trimming shortened V by 5 bases and J by 0 bases, and 10 bases separated the two germline ends. The CDR3 extends over 15 amino acids. The germline V gene encodes CDR1 LNHDA and CDR2 SQIVND (reference sequence). The CDR3 DNA sequence: TGTGCCAGTAGTTTGGGACAATCGAACACCGGGGAGCTGTTTTTT. Translated, it gives CASSLGQSNTGELFF.

The chain is built from TRBV5-6 and TRBJ1-6, with 8 bases lining up with TRBD1. From germline, CDR1 is SGHDT and CDR2 YYEEEE. The CDR3 extends over 17 amino acids. V was clipped by 0 bases and J by 0 bases; unmatched bases: 2. The CDR3 sequence: CASSLVQGASYNSPLHF. The CDR3 DNA is TGTGCCAGCAGCTTGGTGCAGGGGGCCTCCTATAATTCACCCCTCCACTTT.

The chain joins TRBV2 to TRBJ1-6; D is uncertain. The V gene lost 4 bases and the J gene lost 8 bases, with 12 bases spanning the gap. The CDR3 totals 14 residues. The germline CDR1 and CDR2 sequences are SNHLY and FYNNEI. CDR3 nucleotide sequence: TGTGCCAGCAGTGGATCTCGTTCGGATTCACCCCTCCACTTT. Translation gives CASSGSRSDSPLHF.

V gene TRBV6-5 combines with J gene TRBJ1-3, with D unresolved. This CDR3 has 14 residues. In germline, CDR1 is MNHEY, CDR2 SVGAGI. V was clipped by 4 bases and J by 0 bases, with 7 bases between them. CDR3 sequence: CASSSGISGNTIYF. The CDR3 coding sequence is TGTGCCAGCAGTTCAGGAATCTCTGGAAACACCATATATTTT.

V usage is TRBV1 and J usage is TRBJ2-4; the table's TRBD2 call for D was not verified on the DNA. TRBV1 is marked as a pseudogene. CDR3 length: 17 amino acids. This CDR3 reads CTSSLAGGPLAKNIQYF. The CDR3 coding sequence is TGCACCAGCAGCCTAGCGGGAGGTCCTCTAGCCAAAAACATTCAGTACTTC.

V is TRBV10-3 and J is TRBJ1-4; TRBD1 matches at 9 bases. V shed 0 bases and J 5 bases; nucleotides not matched to a gene: 1. The CDR3 contains 15 residues. Germline CDR1 is ENHRY and CDR2 is SYGVKD. The CDR3 loop is CAISESGTGNEKLFF. CDR3 bases: TGTGCCATCAGTGAGTCAGGGACAGGGAATGAAAAACTGTTTTTT.

This chain connects TRBV4-1 to TRBJ1-1; maybe TRBD1 (5 bases). Germline V lookup: CDR1 MGHRA, CDR2 YSYEKL. The V end lost 4 bases, the J end lost 4 bases, and 10 bases lay between the germline ends. The CDR3 extends over 13 amino acids. The DNA of the CDR3 is TGCGCCAGCAGCCTTCAGGGTACCACTGAAGCTTTCTTT. This encodes CASSLQGTTEAFF.

CDR3 amino acids: CASSSAGNSGNTIYF. The CDR3 DNA follows: TGTGCCAGCAGTTCCGCAGGAAACTCTGGAAACACCATATATTTT. The chain couples TRBV28 to TRBJ1-3, with D unclear. Trimming stripped 4 bases from V and 0 bases from J, with 10 bases between. The CDR3 has 15 amino acids. Per the germline V gene, CDR1 is MDHEN and CDR2 is SYDVKM.

This clone showed up just once. This chain joins TRBV27 and TRBJ2-1; 7 bases agree with TRBD1. Germline CDR1 is MNHEY and CDR2 is SMNVEV (reference sequence). The CDR3 runs to 14 residues. V shed 4 bases, J shed 4 bases, and the junction held 4 bases outside the gene matches. CDR3 in DNA: TGTGCCAGCAGTTACAGGGGAGAATACAATGAGCAGTTCTTC. Amino acids: CASSYRGEYNEQFF.